The clone carrying this T cell receptor beta chain was picked up one time. The entry originates in a study of T cells in Graves' hyperthyroidism and ophthalmopathy. Amplification targeted TCR beta CDR3 regions from RNA transcripts. TCR CDR3 regions were first amplified by RT-PCR with HTBI primers. TCRdb redid the calling of the multiplex PCR reads with MiXCR, one entry per CDR3 protein. Of approximately 870,000 distinct CDR3 sequences listed, approximately 40% were seen once; the top ten hold 7.5% to 9.5%. Criteria for exclusion of patients were uncontrolled infection, other autoimmune disease, pregnancy or lactation. The CDR3 length is 11 residues. Per the germline V gene, CDR1 is SEHNR and CDR2 is FQNEAQ (reference sequence). Trimming took 6 bases from V and 11 from J, leaving 13 bases between them.

Sequenced sample: blood. The clonotype was recovered from a man aged 18 to 30 with Graves' hyperthyroidism. V gene TRBV7-9 combines with J gene TRBJ1-1; D not resolved. In DNA form, the CDR3 reads TGTGCCAGCAGTTTTGGTTCGTTGGCTTTCTTT. Its translation is CASSFGSLAFF. Full variable domain (missing parts from reference TRBV7-9 and TRBJ1-1): DTGVSQNPRHKITKRGQNVTFRCDPISEHNRLYWYRQTLGQGPEFLTYFQNEAQLEKSRLLSDRFSAERPKGSFSTLEIQRTEQGDSAMYLCASSFGSLAFFGQGTRLTVV.